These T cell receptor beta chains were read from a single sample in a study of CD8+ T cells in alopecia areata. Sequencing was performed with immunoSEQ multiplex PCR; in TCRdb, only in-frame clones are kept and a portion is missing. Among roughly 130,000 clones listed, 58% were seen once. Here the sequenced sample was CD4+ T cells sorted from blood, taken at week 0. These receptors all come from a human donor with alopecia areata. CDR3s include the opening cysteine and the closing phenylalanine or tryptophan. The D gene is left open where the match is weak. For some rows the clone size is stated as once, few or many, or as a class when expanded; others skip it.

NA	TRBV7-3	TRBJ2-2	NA	TGTGCCAGCAGCTTGATATCGGGAGACACCGGGGAGCTGTTTTTT	CASSLISGDTGELFF
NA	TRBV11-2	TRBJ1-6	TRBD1	TGTGCCAGCAGCATAAGGGGGCATTCAGAATCACCCCTCCACTTT	CASSIRGHSESPLHF
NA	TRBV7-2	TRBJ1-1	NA	TGTGCCAGCAGCCCAACTTCTCGGGTTCTTGAAGCTTTCTTT	CASSPTSRVLEAFF
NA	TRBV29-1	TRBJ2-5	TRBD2	TGCAGCGGTAGCGGGGGGAGAGAAGAGACCCAGTACTTC	CSGSGGREETQYF
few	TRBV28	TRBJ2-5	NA	TGTGCCAGCAGTCAAAAACCACCTTTTGGGACCCAGTACTTC	CASSQKPPFGTQYF
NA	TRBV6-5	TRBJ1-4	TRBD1	TGTGCCAGCTCGGACAGGGATGAAATTAATGAAAAACTGTTTTTT	CASSDRDEINEKLFF
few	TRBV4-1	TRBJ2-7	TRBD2	TGCGCCAGCAGCCAAGATAGCGGGGGACCCTACGAGCAGTACTTC	CASSQDSGGPYEQYF
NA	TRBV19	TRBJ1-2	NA	TGTGCCAGTAGTATTCTAGAGGGGCCCTATGGCTACACCTTC	CASSILEGPYGYTF
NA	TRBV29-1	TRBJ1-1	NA	TGCAGCAGTAGACTACTCAGGGTCACTGAAGCTTTCTTT	CSSRLLRVTEAFF
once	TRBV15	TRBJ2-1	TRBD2	TGTGCCACCAGGAACAGACTAGCCGGATGGGAGTTCTTC	CATRNRLAGWEFF
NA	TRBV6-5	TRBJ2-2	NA	TGTGCCAGCAGTTACTCGGTCGCAGCGGAGCTGTTTTTT	CASSYSVAAELFF
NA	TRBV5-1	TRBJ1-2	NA	TGCGCCAGCAGCTTGGAGGGCAGCACTGGGGGCTACACCTTC	CASSLEGSTGGYTF
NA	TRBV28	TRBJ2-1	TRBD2	TGTGCCAGCAGTTTGGACCTCAGCGGGAGTAGCTACAATGAGCAGTTCTTC	CASSLDLSGSSYNEQFF
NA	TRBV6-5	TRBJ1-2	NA	TGTGCCAGCAGTTACTCGCCAAGGGCTAGCTATGGCTACACCTTC	CASSYSPRASYGYTF
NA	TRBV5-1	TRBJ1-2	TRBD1	TGCGCCAGCAGCATAGGGGGACAGGACTATGGCTACACCTTC	CASSIGGQDYGYTF
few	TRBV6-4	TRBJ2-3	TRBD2	TGTGCCAGCAGTGACGGGGGGGGAGATACGCAGTATTTT	CASSDGGGDTQYF
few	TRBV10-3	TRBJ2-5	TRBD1	TGTGCCATCAGTGAGACAGGGGAAGAGACCCAGTACTTC	CAISETGEETQYF
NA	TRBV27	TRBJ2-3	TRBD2	TGTGCCAGCACCGCGTGGGGGAGCGGGAGGGGGACAGATACGCAGTATTTT	CASTAWGSGRGTDTQYF
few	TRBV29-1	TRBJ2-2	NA	TGCAGCGCCGGACTAATCGGGGAGCTGTTTTTT	CSAGLIGELFF
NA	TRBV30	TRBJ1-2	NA	TGTGCCTGGAGCCCCGGGACACTTTTGAGCTACACCTTC	CAWSPGTLLSYTF
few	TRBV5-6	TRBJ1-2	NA	TGTGCCAGCACTCTGGGGCAGGGGAGGAACACCTTC	CASTLGQGRNTF
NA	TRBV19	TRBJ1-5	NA	TGTGCCAGTAATGGACGGGAGAATCAGCCCCAGCATTTT	CASNGRENQPQHF
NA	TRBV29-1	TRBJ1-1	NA	TGCAGCGCCTTGATGGGGGGGCAAGGTACTGAAGCTTTCTTT	CSALMGGQGTEAFF
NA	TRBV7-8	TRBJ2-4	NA	TGTGCCAGCAGCTTAAATGCCAAAAACATTCAGTACTTC	CASSLNAKNIQYF
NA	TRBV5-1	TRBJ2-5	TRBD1	TGCGCCAGCAGCTTGTTTTCGGGACAGGGGCGTGAGACCCAGTACTTC	CASSLFSGQGRETQYF
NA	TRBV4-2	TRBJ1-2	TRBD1	TGTGCCAGCAGCCAGTTTACCAGGGGGACGGTCTATGGCTACACCTTC	CASSQFTRGTVYGYTF
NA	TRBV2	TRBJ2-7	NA	TGTGCCAGCAGGGGCGGTCTAGGGGAAGTGGGGCAGTACTTC	CASRGGLGEVGQYF
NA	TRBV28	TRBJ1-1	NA	TGTGCCAGCAGTTTGCTACAGGAAGCTTTCTTT	CASSLLQEAFF
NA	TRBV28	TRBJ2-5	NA	TGTGCCAGCAGTTTACCCCGGGACTTTGAACAAGAGACCCAGTACTTC	CASSLPRDFEQETQYF
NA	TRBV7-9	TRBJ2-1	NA	TGTGCCAGCAGCCACAGGGAGGGCGAGGTCTTC	CASSHREGEVF
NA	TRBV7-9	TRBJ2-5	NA	TGTGCCAGCAGCGAGCGGGCCATTAAAGAGACCCAGTACTTC	CASSERAIKETQYF
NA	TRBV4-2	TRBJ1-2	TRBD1	TGTGCCAGCAGCCAAACGGACCAGGGGGCGCTGGGTTATGGCTACACCTTC	CASSQTDQGALGYGYTF
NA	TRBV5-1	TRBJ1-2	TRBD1	TGCGCCAGCAATCGACAGGGTGAAGGCTACACCTTC	CASNRQGEGYTF
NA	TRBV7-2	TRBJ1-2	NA	TGTGCCAGCAGCCCCAGCAGGGAAAGCTATGGCTACACCTTC	CASSPSRESYGYTF
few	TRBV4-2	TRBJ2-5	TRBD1	TGTGCCAGCAGCCCAGGGACAGGGCCGGGGGAGACCCAGTACTTC	CASSPGTGPGETQYF
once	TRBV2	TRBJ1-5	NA	TGTGCCACAGCGGATAGCAATCAGCCCCAGCATTTT	CATADSNQPQHF
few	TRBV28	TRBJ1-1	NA	TGTGCCAGCAGTCTCACAGGGACTGAAGCTTTCTTT	CASSLTGTEAFF
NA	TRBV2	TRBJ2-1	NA	TGTGCCAGCAAACAGGGATACAATGAGCAGTTCTTC	CASKQGYNEQFF
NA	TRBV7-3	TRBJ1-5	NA	TGTGCCAGCAGCTTAGGGCCAAATCAGCCCCAGCATTTT	CASSLGPNQPQHF
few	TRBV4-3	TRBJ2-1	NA	TGCGCCAGCAGCCAAGAATCACCTACGTGGGGGAGGAACAATGAGCAGTTCTTC	CASSQESPTWGRNNEQFF
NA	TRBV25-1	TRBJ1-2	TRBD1	TGTGCCAGCAGTCCTCGACAGGGGTCCCGCTATGGCTACACCTTC	CASSPRQGSRYGYTF
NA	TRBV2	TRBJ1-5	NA	TGTGCCAGCAGAAAGGAGGGCAATCAGCCCCAGCATTTT	CASRKEGNQPQHF
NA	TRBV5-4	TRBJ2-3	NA	TGTGCCGGGATGACCGGGAAGGCCACAGATACGCAGTATTTT	CAGMTGKATDTQYF
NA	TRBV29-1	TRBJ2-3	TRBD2	TGCAGCGCATCACTAGCGGGACGCACAGATACGCAGTATTTT	CSASLAGRTDTQYF
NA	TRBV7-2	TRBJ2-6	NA	TGTGCCAGCAGCTCCCGGACGGGACTCTCTGGGGCCAACGTCCTGACTTTC	CASSSRTGLSGANVLTF
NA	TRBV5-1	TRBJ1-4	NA	TGCGCCAGCAGCTTGTTGGAAGATGGTGAAAAACTGTTTTTT	CASSLLEDGEKLFF
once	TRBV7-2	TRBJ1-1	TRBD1	TGTGCCAGCAGTCCCATAACAGGGGTGAACACTGAAGCTTTCTTT	CASSPITGVNTEAFF
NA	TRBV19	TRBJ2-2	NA	TGTGCCAGTAGCCGGGTTAAAAACACCGGGGAGCTGTTTTTT	CASSRVKNTGELFF
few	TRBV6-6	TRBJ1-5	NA	TGTGCCAGCAGGCGAGCCGGGCCGAAGAACAATCAGCCCCAGCATTTT	CASRRAGPKNNQPQHF
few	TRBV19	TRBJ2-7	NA	TGTGCCAGTAGTATCCAGCCGAGCAGGGCCTACGAGCAGTACTTC	CASSIQPSRAYEQYF
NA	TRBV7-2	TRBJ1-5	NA	TGTGCCAGCAGCCTATATCAGGGAAGAGGTCAGCCCCAGCATTTT	CASSLYQGRGQPQHF
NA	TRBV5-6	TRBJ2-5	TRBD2	TGTGCCAGCAGAGGACTAGCGGCCCAAGAGACCCAGTACTTC	CASRGLAAQETQYF
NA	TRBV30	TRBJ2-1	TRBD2	TGTGCCTGGAGTGCGGGACTATTCGGGAACAATGAGCAGTTCTTC	CAWSAGLFGNNEQFF
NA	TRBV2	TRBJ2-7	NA	TGTGCCAGCGGCCGGGACACCCGAGGCGAGCAGTACTTC	CASGRDTRGEQYF